Here is one T cell receptor (beta chain) with its context. Its specificity is not known. This record comes from a study of T-cell memory formation after mild COVID-19. Losses at the gene ends were 4 bases for V and 7 bases for J; bases not matched to a gene: 7. Germline V CDR1 and CDR2: SGHRS, YFSETQ. The CDR3 is 14 amino acids. Study results and caveats: Contracting clones, day 15 to 85, had balanced CD4/CD8, and later expanders favored CD4+.

MiXCR, applied by TCRdb to the 5' RACE reads, yields one record per CDR3 protein. The sample lists some 350,000 distinct CDR3 sequences, over 10% occurring once. This chain connects TRBV5-1 to TRBJ1-4, with 7 bases matching TRBD1. The TCR originated in a man aged 18 to 30 who had mild COVID-19 (a few samples of this study predate the infection). Cell type and time point are not known. Source material: PBMCs or a T cell subset sorted from them (not recorded which). Here the CDR3 reads CASSAPGQSEKLFF. As DNA, the CDR3 is TGCGCCAGCAGCGCCCCGGGACAGAGTGAAAAACTGTTTTTT.